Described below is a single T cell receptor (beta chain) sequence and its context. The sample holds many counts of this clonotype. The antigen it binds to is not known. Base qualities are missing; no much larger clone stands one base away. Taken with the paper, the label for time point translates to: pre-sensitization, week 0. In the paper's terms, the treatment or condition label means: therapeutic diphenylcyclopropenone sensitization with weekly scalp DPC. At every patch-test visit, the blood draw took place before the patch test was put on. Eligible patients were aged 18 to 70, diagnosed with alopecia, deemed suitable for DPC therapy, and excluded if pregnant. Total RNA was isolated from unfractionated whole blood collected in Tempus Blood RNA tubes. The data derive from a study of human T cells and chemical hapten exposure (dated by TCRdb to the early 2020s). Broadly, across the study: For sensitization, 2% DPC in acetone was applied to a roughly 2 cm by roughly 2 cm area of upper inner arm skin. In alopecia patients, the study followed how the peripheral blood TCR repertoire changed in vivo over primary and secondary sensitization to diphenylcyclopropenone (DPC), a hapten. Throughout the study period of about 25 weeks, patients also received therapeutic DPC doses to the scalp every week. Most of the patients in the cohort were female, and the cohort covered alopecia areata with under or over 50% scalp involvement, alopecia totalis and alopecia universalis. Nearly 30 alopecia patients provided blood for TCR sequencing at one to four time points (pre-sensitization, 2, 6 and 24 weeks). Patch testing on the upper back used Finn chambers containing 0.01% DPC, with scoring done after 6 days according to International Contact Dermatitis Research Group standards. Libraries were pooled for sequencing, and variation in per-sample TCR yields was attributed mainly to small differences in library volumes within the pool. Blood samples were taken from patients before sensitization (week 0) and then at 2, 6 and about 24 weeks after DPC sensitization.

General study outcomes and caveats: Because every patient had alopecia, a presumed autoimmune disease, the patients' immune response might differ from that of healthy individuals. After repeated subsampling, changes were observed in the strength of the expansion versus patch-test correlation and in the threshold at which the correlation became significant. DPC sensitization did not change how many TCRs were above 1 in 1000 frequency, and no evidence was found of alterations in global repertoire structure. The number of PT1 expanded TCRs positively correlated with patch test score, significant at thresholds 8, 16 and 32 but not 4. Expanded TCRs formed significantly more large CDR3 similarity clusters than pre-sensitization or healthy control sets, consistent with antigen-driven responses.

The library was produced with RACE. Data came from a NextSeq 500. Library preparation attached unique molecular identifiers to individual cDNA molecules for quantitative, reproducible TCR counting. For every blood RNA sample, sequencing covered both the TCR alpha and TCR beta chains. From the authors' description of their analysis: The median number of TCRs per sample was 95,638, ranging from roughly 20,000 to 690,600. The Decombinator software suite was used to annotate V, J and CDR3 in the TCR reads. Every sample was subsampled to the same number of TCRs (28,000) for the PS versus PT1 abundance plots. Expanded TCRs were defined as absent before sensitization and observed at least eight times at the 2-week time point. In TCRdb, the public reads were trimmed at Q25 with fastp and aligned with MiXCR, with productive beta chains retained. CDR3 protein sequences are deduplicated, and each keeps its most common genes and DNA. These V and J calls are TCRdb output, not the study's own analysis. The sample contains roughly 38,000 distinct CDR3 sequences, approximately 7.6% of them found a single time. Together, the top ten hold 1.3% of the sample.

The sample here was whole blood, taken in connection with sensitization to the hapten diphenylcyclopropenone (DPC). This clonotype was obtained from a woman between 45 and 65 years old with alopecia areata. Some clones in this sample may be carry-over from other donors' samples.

The CDR3 protein is CASSEDENTEAFF. DNA sequence: TGTGCCAGCAGCGAGGACGAGAACACTGAAGCTTTCTTT. This receptor chain uses TRBV13 and TRBJ1-1; no confident D gene assignment can be made. V loses 5 bases of germline sequence and J loses 1 base, and the interval between the two ends is 8 bases. In the germline V gene (reference sequence), CDR1 corresponds to PRHDT and CDR2 to FYEKMQ. The CDR3 runs 13 residues from the cysteine to the phenylalanine. CDR3 DNA is the only sequence kept; it has 39 bases, read in frame from the first base.